This passage covers 18 T cell receptor beta chains from one sample sequenced in a study of T-cell reconstitution after alpha-beta-depleted transplantation in children. The authors prepared the TCRbeta library with unique molecular identifiers. TCRdb reprocessed the PCR reads with MiXCR, giving one entry per CDR3 protein. The data hold about 980,000 distinct CDR3 sequences, with around 30% observed a single time. The input for sequencing was PBMCs, mostly from graft donor cells, taken 360 days after TCRalphabeta/CD19-depleted stem cell transplant. Receptors were obtained from a boy in the first two years of life who had a stem cell transplant for SCID, so the T cells may come from the graft donor.

This clonotype was counted only a few times. V and J are TRBV10-3 and TRBJ1-6; D is unresolved. In germline, CDR1 is ENHRY, CDR2 SYGVKD. This CDR3 has 17 residues. The V gene lost 2 bases and the J gene lost 0 bases, with 11 bases spanning the gap. DNA for the CDR3: TGTGCCATCAGTGAGCGCCCGTCGAGCTCCTATAATTCACCCCTCCACTTT. Protein sequence: CAISERPSSSYNSPLHF.

The V gene is TRBV3-1, the J gene TRBJ2-2, with D possibly TRBD2 on 6 matching bases. CDR1 LGHDT and CDR2 YNNKEL come from the germline V gene (reference sequence). This CDR3 contains 15 residues. Trimming cost V 4 bases and J 6 bases, with 15 bases left between them. The CDR3 protein is CASSRITEGAGELFF. The CDR3 bases are TGTGCCAGCAGCCGTATCACGGAGGGCGCCGGGGAGCTGTTTTTT.

This clonotype was found many times. The rearrangement links TRBV11-1 to TRBJ1-1, with a possible D match to TRBD1 (5 bases). CDR3 length equals 18 residues. V lost 5 bases, J lost 0 bases, and 22 bases lay in between. The germline V gene has CDR1 SGHAT and CDR2 FQDESV (reference sequence). The CDR3 DNA sequence: TGTGCCAGCAGCGCACGGGCAAACAGGAGTAATCTGAACACTGAAGCTTTCTTT. Translation gives CASSARANRSNLNTEAFF.

The chain links TRBV6-5 to TRBJ2-7, with 9 bases matching TRBD1. V gave up 6 bases and J gave up 3 bases; unmatched junction bases: 9. Looked up from germline, CDR1 is MNHEY and CDR2 is SVGAGI. This CDR3 is 15 amino acids long. The CDR3 is CASSYSGQGFYEQYF. The CDR3 nucleotides read TGTGCCAGCAGCTATTCGGGACAGGGTTTCTACGAGCAGTACTTC.

This clonotype was observed a handful of times. This rearrangement joins TRBV12-3 or TRBV12-4 to TRBJ1-1, with no clear D. The CDR3 loop spans 14 amino acids. The V and J ends lost 5 bases and 5 bases respectively, with 15 bases between them. In DNA, the CDR3 is TGTGCCAGCAGTCCCCATTCCCGGTGGACTGAAGCTTTCTTT. This codes for CASSPHSRWTEAFF.

The gene calls are TRBV10-3 and TRBJ2-7; TRBD2 agrees at 8 bases. The CDR3 consists of 12 residues. Germline CDR1 is ENHRY and CDR2 is SYGVKD. The V and J ends lost 8 bases and 5 bases, in that order; junction bases with no gene match: 5. CDR3 nucleotide sequence: TGTGCCATCGCGGGGGGAGGGAACGAGCAGTACTTC. Translated: CAIAGGGNEQYF.

This clonotype has just a few counts. The chain combines TRBV12-3 or TRBV12-4 with TRBJ2-3; D might be TRBD1 (6 bases). This CDR3 is built from 15 residues. Trimming took off 6 bases at V and 2 bases at J, with 15 bases between the two ends. DNA of the CDR3: TGTGCCAGCAGGCCACAGGGCAGCCACACAGATACGCAGTATTTT. Amino acids: CASRPQGSHTDTQYF.

This chain uses TRBV24-1 with TRBJ2-1; TRBD1 agrees at 7 bases. Trimming took 4 bases from V and 3 from J; bases not matched to a gene: 5. The CDR3 is made up of 15 amino acids. Germline CDR1 and CDR2: KGHDR and SFDVKD. The CDR3 bases are TGTGCCACCAGTGAGGGGACAGATTACTACAATGAGCAGTTCTTC. This codes for CATSEGTDYYNEQFF.

This clonotype has a handful of counts. The rearrangement uses TRBV18 and TRBJ2-3, with D possibly matching TRBD1 (5 bases). This CDR3 is 18 amino acids long. From germline, CDR1 is KGHSH and CDR2 LQKENI. V lost 0 bases, J lost 3 bases, and 19 bases lay in between. CDR3 sequence reads: CASSPPIETDFATDTQYF. In DNA form, the CDR3 reads TGTGCCAGCTCACCACCCATCGAGACAGATTTCGCTACAGATACGCAGTATTTT.

This rearrangement joins TRBV13 to TRBJ2-3; D possibly matches TRBD1 or TRBD2 (5 bases each). The CDR3 covers 17 residues. CDR1 PRHDT and CDR2 FYEKMQ come from the germline V gene (reference sequence). With 1 base removed from V and 3 bases from J, the gap between germline ends came to 17 bases. The CDR3 DNA follows: TGTGCCAGCAGCTTAGCGGGACCCAGGGATAGGACAGATACGCAGTATTTT. It codes for CASSLAGPRDRTDTQYF.

This clonotype was observed a handful of times. V usage is TRBV20-1 and J usage is TRBJ1-4, with D possibly being TRBD1 (5 bases). This CDR3 has 14 amino acids. Trimming left V 3 bases short and J 5 bases short, with 13 bases between. CDR1 DFQATT and CDR2 SNEGSKA come from the germline V gene (reference sequence). In DNA, the CDR3 is TGCAGTGCTAGGACGGCAGGGTCAAATGAAAAACTGTTTTTT. Encoded protein: CSARTAGSNEKLFF.

V is TRBV7-3 and J is TRBJ2-1; 7 positions agree with TRBD2. With V trimmed by 0 bases and J by 5 bases, 4 bases remained unmatched. This CDR3 comprises 15 residues. The germline CDR1 and CDR2 sequences are SGHTA and FQGTGA. For the CDR3, the DNA is TGTGCCAGCAGCTTAACAGGGAGGGATAACAATGAGCAGTTCTTC. Its protein product is CASSLTGRDNNEQFF.

This clonotype was detected only a few times. The V and J genes are TRBV7-2 and TRBJ2-1, with D possibly being TRBD2 (6 bases). The CDR3 loop spans 17 amino acids. Germline CDR1 and CDR2: SGHTA and FQGNSA. V lost 3 bases, J lost 4 bases, and 19 bases lay in between. The CDR3 is CASSLGRLARIYNEQFF. The CDR3 DNA reads as TGTGCCAGCAGCTTGGGACGTCTAGCGAGGATTTACAATGAGCAGTTCTTC.

This chain links TRBV4-3 with TRBJ2-2; D is unclear. The CDR3 runs 16 residues. The V end was cut by 2 bases, the J end by 5 bases, with 15 bases between. The germline CDR1 and CDR2 sequences are LGHNA and YSLEER. The CDR3: CASSQPIADGTGELFF. The CDR3 DNA reads as TGCGCCAGCAGCCAACCGATCGCGGACGGTACCGGGGAGCTGTTTTTT.

This clonotype appeared a single time. The rearrangement uses TRBV10-3 and TRBJ2-2, with D maybe TRBD1 (6 bases). The CDR3 is made up of 15 amino acids. Trimming pared 7 bases from V and 6 bases from J, leaving 18 bases between. Looked up from germline, CDR1 is ENHRY and CDR2 is SYGVKD. As DNA, the CDR3 is TGTGCCATCACAGACGAGAACAGGGACGCCGGGGAGCTGTTTTTT. This sequence encodes CAITDENRDAGELFF.

The CDR3 loop is CSAAPLAGHPYEQYF. CDR3 nucleotides: TGCAGTGCTGCCCCACTAGCGGGGCACCCCTACGAGCAGTACTTC. The J gene is TRBJ2-7, the V gene TRBV20-1; 10 bases line up with TRBD2. After removal of 5 bases from V and 2 bases from J, the junction contained 9 bases not matched to a gene. The CDR3 sequence is 15 residues long. Germline values: CDR1 DFQATT, CDR2 SNEGSKA (reference sequence).

The V call is TRBV7-2, the J call TRBJ1-1; D ambiguous. V was clipped by 5 bases and J by 1 base, with 23 bases between them. The germline gives CDR1 SGHTA, CDR2 FQGNSA. This CDR3 comprises 18 residues. The CDR3 loop reads CASSMGYGRLLRNTEAFF. The CDR3 DNA reads TGTGCCAGCAGCATGGGCTACGGGAGACTTCTCCGGAACACTGAAGCTTTCTTT.

V is TRBV7-2 and J is TRBJ2-3; 8 bases are shared with TRBD2. With V trimmed by 5 bases and J by 6 bases, 10 bases remained unmatched. CDR3 size: 15 residues. Germline V lookup: CDR1 SGHTA, CDR2 FQGNSA. CDR3 DNA: TGTGCCAGCAGCGCAAGGACTAGCAAAGGGGATACGCAGTATTTT. Amino acid sequence: CASSARTSKGDTQYF. The entire variable domain, with the rest obtained from reference TRBV7-2 and TRBJ2-3, is as follows: GAGVSQSPSNKVTEKGKDVELRCDPISGHTALYWYRQSLGQGLEFLIYFQGNSAPDKSGLPSDRFSAERTGGSVSTLTIQRTQQEDSAVYLCASSARTSKGDTQYFGPGTRLTVL.